The 25 T cell receptor beta chains below were found in one sample sequenced in a study of blood T cell repertoires in COVID-19. Clones were sequenced by immunoSEQ multiplex PCR, and TCRdb holds only the in-frame ones, with some missing. The top ten hold approximately 15% of the sample, which has more than 150,000 clones, 65% to 85% seen once. Sequenced material: peripheral blood. The source of these receptors is a man aged 55 to 70 with active or convalescent COVID-19.

This clone was recorded only once. V usage is TRBV9 and J usage is TRBJ2-7; D remains unclear. V was shortened by 2 bases and J by 3 bases, with 12 bases between the two germline ends. Per the germline V gene, CDR1 is SGDLS and CDR2 is YYNGEE. The CDR3 is 14 residues long. CDR3: CASSVGLTNYEQYF. CDR3 nucleotides: TGTGCCAGCAGCGTCGGGTTGACGAACTACGAGCAGTACTTC.

The chain joins TRBV7-2 to TRBJ1-4; tentative D call: TRBD1 (6 bases). Germline CDR1 is SGHTA and CDR2 is FQGNSA. V lost 5 bases and J lost 4, with 20 bases in between. The CDR3 covers 17 residues. The CDR3 nucleotides read TGTGCCAGCAGCGTACAGGGTGGGCTGGGTATTAATGAAAAACTGTTTTTT. Translation gives CASSVQGGLGINEKLFF.

The chain couples TRBV7-2 to TRBJ2-7; TRBD2 matches at 15 bases. The CDR3 loop spans 17 amino acids. Trimming at V came to 6 bases and at J to 5 bases, leaving 11 bases not matched to a gene. Looked up from germline, CDR1 is SGHTA and CDR2 is FQGNSA. The CDR3 loop is CASRAGTSGRISHEQYF. CDR3 DNA: TGTGCCAGCAGGGCAGGGACTAGCGGGAGGATAAGCCACGAGCAGTACTTC.

This clone was observed many times. The chain combines TRBV28 with TRBJ1-2; D may be TRBD1 (6 bases). CDR3 length: 13 residues. The germline gives CDR1 MDHEN, CDR2 SYDVKM. The ends were cut back, 9 bases at V and 3 bases at J, with 14 bases in the middle. CDR3 sequence: CASASGVDYGYTF. CDR3 in DNA: TGTGCCAGTGCCTCAGGGGTCGACTATGGCTACACCTTC.

V and J are TRBV7-6 and TRBJ2-5, with 10 bases matching TRBD1. This CDR3 is built from 15 residues. Trimming at V came to 4 bases and at J to 5 bases, leaving 7 bases not matched to a gene. From germline, CDR1 is SGHVS and CDR2 FNYEAQ. In DNA, the CDR3 is TGTGCCAGCAGCTACGGTGGGACAGGGGTGGAGACCCAGTACTTC. This encodes CASSYGGTGVETQYF.

The chain uses TRBV4-1 and TRBJ2-1, with a weak D call TRBD2 (5 bases). Germline V gene sequence: CDR1 MGHRA, CDR2 YSYEKL. CDR3 length: 17 amino acids. With 0 bases removed from V and 8 bases from J, the gap between germline ends came to 20 bases. The CDR3: CASSQDAGRGWDYEQFF. The CDR3, as DNA: TGCGCCAGCAGCCAAGATGCAGGACGGGGTTGGGATTATGAGCAGTTCTTC.

Of note for this clone: At the DNA level, this CDR3 is encoded by other sequences in the same sample as well. The V gene is TRBV7-9, the J gene TRBJ2-2; 8 nucleotides agree with TRBD2. Germline V gene lookup returns CDR1 SEHNR and CDR2 FQNEAQ (reference sequence). The CDR3 consists of 15 residues. The junction had 2 bases not matched to a gene; V was cut back by 1 base and J by 4 bases. The CDR3 region is CASSLGLAGTGELFF. In DNA form, the CDR3 reads TGTGCCAGCAGCTTAGGGCTAGCGGGCACCGGGGAGCTGTTTTTT.

The rearrangement uses TRBV28 and TRBJ1-5, with 7 bases fitting TRBD1. The CDR3 is 17 residues long. The junction had 11 bases not matched to a gene; V was cut back by 4 bases and J by 2 bases. Germline CDR1 MDHEN, CDR2 SYDVKM. Here the CDR3 DNA reads TGTGCCAGCAGTTCAGCTCGACAGGGAAGAGGCAATCAGCCCCAGCATTTT. This codes for CASSSARQGRGNQPQHF.

The V call is TRBV7-2, the J call TRBJ2-7, with 8 bases lining up with TRBD2. This CDR3 spans 14 amino acids. Germline CDR1 and CDR2: SGHTA and FQGNSA. V dropped 8 bases and J dropped 2; count of bases not matched to a gene: 8. This CDR3 reads CASHGGRPPYEQYF. As DNA, the CDR3 is TGTGCCAGCCACGGCGGGAGGCCCCCCTACGAGCAGTACTTC. Full variable domain (missing parts from reference TRBV7-2 and TRBJ2-7): GAGVSQSPSNKVTEKGKDVELRCDPISGHTALYWYRQSLGQGLEFLIYFQGNSAPDKSGLPSDRFSAERTGGSVSTLTIQRTQQEDSAVYLCASHGGRPPYEQYFGPGTRLTVT.

The J gene is TRBJ2-7, the V gene TRBV18, with D possibly being TRBD1 (6 bases). The V end lost 5 bases, the J end lost 6 bases, and 20 bases lay between the germline ends. CDR1 and CDR2 from the germline V gene are KGHSH and LQKENI. This CDR3 has 15 amino acids. Here the CDR3 reads CASSTEDSKAFEQYF. DNA for the CDR3: TGTGCCAGCTCAACCGAGGACAGCAAGGCCTTCGAGCAGTACTTC.

This clone was observed a handful of times. The chain carries TRBV5-1 and TRBJ2-3, with TRBD1 matching over 9 bases. Per germline, CDR1 SGHRS and CDR2 YFSETQ. Trimming at V came to 3 bases and at J to 2 bases, leaving 10 bases not matched to a gene. CDR3 length: 17 amino acids. The CDR3 coding sequence is TGCGCCAGCAGCTGGGGGACAGGGCTGTACAACACAGATACGCAGTATTTT. Translating it yields CASSWGTGLYNTDTQYF.

V gene TRBV29-1 combines with J gene TRBJ2-7; 9 bases are a match to TRBD1. Germline trimming cut 7 bases from V and 3 bases from J; bases unmatched to any gene: 10. Germline CDR1 and CDR2: SQVTM and ANQGSEA. The CDR3 spans 14 residues. DNA of the CDR3: TGCAGCGCCGGGGGACAGGGTGATCTCTACGAGCAGTACTTC. Encoded protein: CSAGGQGDLYEQYF.

The rearrangement links TRBV7-2 to TRBJ1-1; the D is unclear. The length of the CDR3 is 14 residues. V lost 2 bases and J 1 base, leaving 8 bases between the germline ends. Germline V gene data show CDR1 as SGHTA and CDR2 as FQGNSA. CDR3 loop: CASSLYPRNTEAFF. DNA of the CDR3: TGTGCCAGCAGCTTATATCCCCGGAACACTGAAGCTTTCTTT.

The rearrangement uses TRBV11-3 and TRBJ2-7; the D is unclear. Germline CDR1 and CDR2: SGHNT and YENEEA. The ends were cut back, 5 bases at V and 2 bases at J, with 13 bases in the middle. The CDR3 has 14 amino acids. The CDR3 DNA reads as TGTGCCAGCAGCCTGAGAGGCGCGGCCTACGAGCAGTACTTC. Its translation is CASSLRGAAYEQYF.

The chain has TRBV6-5 and TRBJ1-4; D is unresolved. The CDR3 length is 15 residues. Germline V lookup: CDR1 MNHEY, CDR2 SVGAGI. Trimming removed 5 bases from V and 4 bases from J, with 14 bases in between. The CDR3 DNA is TGTGCCAGCAGTCCGCCGGCCGGGAGTAATGAAAAACTGTTTTTT. This gives the protein CASSPPAGSNEKLFF.

The V gene is TRBV6-2 or TRBV6-3, the J gene TRBJ1-2; D gene ambiguous. V lost 0 bases, J lost 3 bases, and 14 bases lay in between. Germline values: CDR1 MNHEY, CDR2 SVGEGT. CDR3 size: 16 residues. CDR3 residues: CASSYSSPGTDYGYTF. The CDR3 DNA reads TGTGCCAGCAGTTACTCCTCCCCTGGAACAGACTATGGCTACACCTTC.

This chain uses TRBV7-2 with TRBJ1-6; TRBD1 might be the D (6 bases). V lost 11 bases, J lost 8 bases, and 16 bases lay in between. Germline lookup yields CDR1 SGHTA and CDR2 FQGNSA. The CDR3 sequence is 13 residues long. CDR3 region: CAGQLQPDSPLHF. The CDR3 DNA is TGTGCCGGACAGCTCCAGCCCGATTCACCCCTCCACTTT.

Comments on this clone: Other DNA sequences of this sample code for an identical CDR3. The V call is TRBV28, the J call TRBJ1-5, with D possibly matching TRBD1 (5 bases). The CDR3 has 15 amino acids. Germline values: CDR1 MDHEN, CDR2 SYDVKM. Trimming stripped 2 bases from V and 2 bases from J, with 10 bases between. This CDR3 reads CASSLRDSRNQPQHF. The CDR3 DNA follows: TGTGCCAGCAGTTTACGCGACAGCCGCAATCAGCCCCAGCATTTT.

V usage is TRBV7-8 and J usage is TRBJ2-7; D is possibly TRBD2 (6 bases). The CDR3 covers 16 residues. The V end lost 5 bases, the J end lost 2 bases, and 19 bases lay between the germline ends. The V gene's germline CDR1 is SGHVS and CDR2 FQNEAQ. The CDR3 nucleotides are TGTGCCAGCAGCCCCAGCCTAGCGCCTGACCCCTACGAGCAGTACTTC. Its protein product is CASSPSLAPDPYEQYF.

The chain couples TRBV3-1 (or the pseudogene TRBV3-2) to TRBJ2-7, with D uncertain. There are 12 residues in the CDR3. Germline CDR1 reads LGHDT; CDR2 reads YNNKEL (reference sequence). V lost 2 bases to trimming and J lost 3 bases, with 5 bases between them. CDR3 nucleotide sequence: TGTGCCAGCAGCCAAACACACTACGAGCAGTACTTC. It is translated as CASSQTHYEQYF.

The chain recombines TRBV7-9 with TRBJ2-3; D gene uncertain. V dropped 2 bases and J dropped 3 bases, with 9 bases sitting between them. Germline loops: CDR1 SEHNR, CDR2 FQNEAQ (reference sequence). The CDR3 is made up of 14 amino acids. CDR3 DNA: TGTGCCAGCAGCTTATCTGGAGATACAGATACGCAGTATTTT. As protein: CASSLSGDTDTQYF.

V and J are TRBV11-2 and TRBJ2-5; D is possibly TRBD2 (5 bases). From germline, CDR1 is SGHAT and CDR2 FQNNGV. The CDR3 covers 15 residues. Deletions cut 5 bases from V and 3 bases from J, with 16 bases between. The CDR3 loop is CASSRNGLLEETQYF. The CDR3 DNA follows: TGTGCCAGCAGCCGAAACGGACTGCTTGAAGAGACCCAGTACTTC.

This clone showed up just once. This chain uses TRBV5-4 with TRBJ2-7, with TRBD2 matching 14 bases. Germline CDR1 SGHNT, CDR2 YYREEE (reference sequence). Trimming cost V 4 bases and J 0 bases; bases outside gene matches: 6. The CDR3 contains 17 residues. The CDR3 reads CASSPGLAGGISYEQYF. CDR3 nucleotide sequence: TGTGCCAGCAGCCCCGGACTAGCGGGAGGTATCTCCTACGAGCAGTACTTC. The complete variable domain, with remaining parts taken from reference TRBV5-4 and TRBJ2-7, reads ETGVTQSPTHLIKTRGQQVTLRCSSQSGHNTVSWYQQALGQGPQFIFQYYREEENGRGNFPPRFSGLQFPNYSSELNVNALELDDSALYLCASSPGLAGGISYEQYFGPGTRLTVT.

This chain uses TRBV28 with TRBJ2-5; D may be TRBD1 (6 bases). With 6 bases removed from V and 4 bases from J, the gap between germline ends came to 12 bases. Per germline, CDR1 MDHEN and CDR2 SYDVKM. CDR3 size: 13 residues. In DNA, the CDR3 is TGTGCCAGCAGCCCGTGGGGGCTAGAGACCCAGTACTTC. This translates into CASSPWGLETQYF.

The chain uses TRBV23-1 and TRBJ1-1; the match to TRBD1 covers 7 bases. TRBV23-1 is treated as an ORF (open reading frame) with a function not yet certain. This CDR3 has 15 residues. Unmatched junction bases numbered 5, after V lost 4 bases and J lost 0 bases. CDR3 sequence: CASSPRDSMNTEAFF. The CDR3 DNA is TGCGCCAGCAGTCCCCGGGACAGCATGAACACTGAAGCTTTCTTT.